Listed below are T cell receptor beta chains from one sample, sequenced in a study of identical twins. From the 5' RACE reads, TCRdb called clonotypes with MiXCR, one entry per CDR3 protein. The table has hundreds of thousands of distinct CDR3 sequences, roughly 8.6% seen once. The sample was also reused in another study, on yellow fever vaccine responses in identical twins.

Sequencing input: memory (CD45RO+) T cells sorted from blood. The receptors derive from a woman aged 18-30 years in good health. The CDR3 runs from the conserved cysteine through the conserved F or W. D genes are given only for firm matches. Clone size is not always given. Where it is, it says once, few, many or a class for expanded clones.

>TRBJ2-4|few|TRBV6-1|NA
CASKSTDSNIQYF
TGTGCCAGCAAATCGACTGATAGCAACATTCAGTACTTC
>TRBJ2-4|many|TRBV4-2|TRBD2
CASSQAKRSGENIQYF
TGTGCCAGCAGCCAGGCCAAGAGGAGCGGGGAAAACATTCAGTACTTC
>TRBJ2-2|many|TRBV5-1|TRBD1
CASSPRQGSGELFF
TGCGCCAGCAGCCCTAGACAGGGAAGCGGGGAGCTGTTTTTT
>TRBJ1-1|few|TRBV28|TRBD1
CASSLFSDLGQVEAFF
TGTGCCAGCAGTTTATTCTCCGATTTGGGACAGGTTGAAGCTTTCTTT
>TRBJ2-7|few|TRBV20-1|TRBD2
CSAAPGTSFHEQYF
TGCAGTGCTGCCCCCGGGACTAGCTTCCACGAGCAGTACTTC
>TRBJ1-1|few|TRBV5-8|NA
CASSFLSVNTEAFF
TGTGCCAGCAGCTTTTTGTCGGTGAACACTGAAGCTTTCTTT
>TRBJ2-4|NA|TRBV3-1|NA
CASSQDLSAVLAKNIQYF
TGTGCCAGCAGCCAAGATCTCTCGGCAGTTCTAGCCAAAAACATTCAGTACTTC
>TRBJ2-5|many|TRBV20-1|NA
CSARLGVGTETQYF
TGCAGTGCTAGATTAGGCGTGGGAACAGAGACCCAGTACTTC
>TRBJ2-1|many|TRBV5-1|NA
CASSLARLAGDNEQFF
TGCGCCAGCAGCTTGGCCAGGCTAGCTGGGGACAATGAGCAGTTCTTC
>TRBJ1-1|many|TRBV4-2|NA
CASSQEPSNTEAFF
TGTGCCAGCAGCCAAGAACCGAGCAACACTGAAGCTTTCTTT
>TRBJ2-1|few|TRBV19|TRBD1
CASSIGTAIYNEQFF
TGTGCCAGTAGTATCGGGACAGCGATCTACAATGAGCAGTTCTTC
>TRBJ2-6|NA|TRBV10-1|NA
CASSEYRAGANVLTF
TGCGCCAGCAGTGAGTACAGGGCTGGGGCCAACGTCCTGACTTTC
>TRBJ2-5|few|TRBV21-1|NA
CASSKDKRETQYF
TGTGCCAGCAGCAAAGATAAGCGGGAGACCCAGTACTTC
>TRBJ1-4|NA|TRBV20-1|NA
CSASEAGREKLFF
TGCAGTGCTAGTGAGGCGGGTAGAGAAAAACTGTTTTTT
>TRBJ2-2|few|TRBV28|NA
CASSLPGLQTGELFF
TGTGCCAGCAGTTTACCGGGACTTCAGACCGGGGAGCTGTTTTTT
>TRBJ1-2|NA|TRBV7-2|NA
CASGPQQLIRRGYTF
TGTGCCAGCGGCCCCCAACAGCTAATACGGAGAGGCTACACCTTC
>TRBJ2-2|few|TRBV3-1|NA
CASSRPGTRFGGELFF
TGTGCCAGCAGCCGTCCCGGGACACGGTTTGGCGGGGAGCTGTTTTTT
>TRBJ1-2|many|TRBV10-1|NA
CASSESGTIGYTF
TGCGCCAGCAGTGAGTCGGGGACAATTGGCTACACCTTC
>TRBJ2-1|NA|TRBV7-8|TRBD2
CASILRGGPYNEQFF
TGTGCCAGCATCCTCCGGGGGGGACCCTACAATGAGCAGTTCTTC
>TRBJ1-1|many|TRBV5-1|NA
CASSPTQGNTEAFF
TGCGCCAGCAGCCCAACACAGGGGAACACTGAAGCTTTCTTT
>TRBJ2-5|NA|TRBV13|NA
CASSRRSGFQETQYF
TGTGCCAGCAGTCGCAGATCGGGGTTCCAAGAGACCCAGTACTTC
>TRBJ2-2|few|TRBV4-1|TRBD2
CASSRQRGDTGELFF
TGCGCCAGCAGCCGTCAGCGGGGGGACACCGGGGAGCTGTTTTTT
>TRBJ2-4|few|TRBV19|TRBD1
CASSNRDSKNIQYF
TGTGCCAGTAGTAACCGGGACAGCAAAAACATTCAGTACTTC
>TRBJ2-1|many|TRBV25-1|TRBD2
CASSEPGTSGERQHNEQFF
TGTGCCAGCAGTGAACCAGGGACTAGCGGGGAGAGGCAGCACAATGAGCAGTTCTTC
>TRBJ2-3|NA|TRBV7-2|NA
CASREGTDTQYF
TGTGCCAGCAGAGAGGGCACAGATACGCAGTATTTT
>TRBJ2-7|many|TRBV4-2|NA
CASSQDREQYF
TGTGCCAGCAGCCAAGATCGCGAGCAGTACTTC
>TRBJ2-3|NA|TRBV7-9|TRBD1
CASRLTGADTQYF
TGTGCCAGCAGATTGACAGGGGCCGATACGCAGTATTTT
>TRBJ2-1|few|TRBV5-1|TRBD2
CASSSQTSGPWNEQFF
TGCGCCAGCAGCTCGCAGACTAGCGGCCCTTGGAATGAGCAGTTCTTC
>TRBJ2-1|many|TRBV7-9|NA
CASSVENEQFF
TGTGCCAGCAGCGTAGAGAATGAGCAGTTCTTC
>TRBJ1-2|NA|TRBV2|NA
CASSVFGPDGYTF
TGTGCCAGCAGTGTCTTTGGACCGGATGGCTACACCTTC
>TRBJ1-6|many|TRBV7-8|NA
CASSLALGGTPLHF
TGTGCCAGCAGCTTAGCGTTGGGAGGGACTCCCCTCCACTTT
>TRBJ2-7|few|TRBV20-1|TRBD2
CSVPKAVASGLPEQYF
TGCAGTGTCCCCAAGGCGGTGGCTAGCGGACTCCCCGAGCAGTACTTC
>TRBJ2-6|NA|TRBV18|NA
CASSPPRVRSGANVLTF
TGTGCCAGCTCACCACCCCGGGTCCGCTCTGGGGCCAACGTCCTGACTTTC
>TRBJ1-5|many|TRBV4-1|NA
CASSQQVMAAAKGNQPQHF
TGCGCCAGCAGCCAACAGGTAATGGCGGCAGCTAAGGGCAATCAGCCCCAGCATTTT
>TRBJ2-1|many|TRBV3-1|TRBD1
CASSRSDRGPLYNEQFF
TGTGCCAGCAGCCGATCCGACAGGGGACCACTCTACAATGAGCAGTTCTTC
>TRBJ1-1|many|TRBV5-8|NA
CASSLQWTPNTEAFF
TGTGCCAGCAGCTTACAATGGACACCGAACACTGAAGCTTTCTTT
>TRBJ2-1|NA|TRBV10-3|TRBD2
CATLAGNNEQFF
TGTGCCACTTTAGCGGGGAACAATGAGCAGTTCTTC
>TRBJ2-5|NA|TRBV21-1|NA
CASSRTGFLETQYF
TGTGCCAGCAGCAGGACAGGGTTTCTGGAGACCCAGTACTTC
>TRBJ2-2|few|TRBV2|TRBD2
CASKTGLAGFTGELFF
TGTGCCAGCAAAACGGGACTAGCGGGGTTCACCGGGGAGCTGTTTTTT
>TRBJ2-1|many|TRBV4-2|TRBD2
CASSPRLGAGDVNEQFF
TGTGCCAGCAGCCCTAGGTTAGGAGCGGGAGATGTCAATGAGCAGTTCTTC
>TRBJ1-2|many|TRBV10-3|NA
CAISQRANYGYTF
TGTGCCATCTCCCAGAGAGCTAACTATGGCTACACCTTC
>TRBJ1-1|NA|TRBV10-3|NA
CARASGLDTEAFF
TGTGCCAGAGCCTCCGGGCTTGACACTGAAGCTTTCTTT
>TRBJ2-1|many|TRBV7-9|TRBD1
CASSLQGQGRLIEQFF
TGTGCCAGCAGCCTCCAAGGACAGGGGCGTCTAATTGAGCAGTTCTTC
>TRBJ2-1|many|TRBV3-1|NA
CASSHTIGQIVSSYNEQFF
TGTGCCAGCAGCCATACCATCGGACAGATCGTCAGCTCCTACAATGAGCAGTTCTTC
>TRBJ2-5|NA|TRBV28|NA
CASYRAPQETQYF
TGTGCCAGCTACAGGGCCCCCCAAGAGACCCAGTACTTC
>TRBJ2-3|once|TRBV25-1|TRBD1
CASSGDRGRGTDTQYF
TGTGCCAGCAGTGGGGACAGGGGGCGCGGCACAGATACGCAGTATTTT
>TRBJ1-1|few|TRBV7-9|NA
CASSLGQSDTEAFF
TGTGCCAGCAGCTTAGGACAGTCTGACACTGAAGCTTTCTTT
>TRBJ1-1|many|TRBV5-1|NA
CASSLGHTNTEAFF
TGCGCCAGCAGCTTAGGACACACGAACACTGAAGCTTTCTTT
>TRBJ2-7|few|TRBV18|NA
CASRGAGYEQYF
TGTGCCAGCCGTGGGGCGGGGTACGAGCAGTACTTC
>TRBJ2-5|many|TRBV9|TRBD2
CASSVGFSSGRGQETQYF
TGTGCCAGCAGCGTAGGTTTTTCAAGCGGGAGGGGGCAAGAGACCCAGTACTTC